The 6 T cell receptor beta chains below were found in one sample sequenced in a study of a mutant IDH1 vaccine in newly diagnosed glioma. Time point denoted: baseline, week 1 (first vaccination visit). The treatment is: pre-vaccination baseline after standard-of-care therapy. Using immunoSEQ multiplex PCR, the repertoire was profiled, and TCRdb retains in-frame clones only, with some absent. The sample holds some 90,000 clones; roughly 80% are singletons and the top ten take 5.3%. The material was PBMCs, obtained from a glioma patient treated with radiotherapy, temozolomide or both. These receptors came from a man aged 35-49 years with glioma. Some clones in this sample may be carry-over from other donors' samples.

The rearrangement uses TRBV2 and TRBJ2-7; D gene uncertain. V shed 1 base and J shed 1 base, with 8 bases lying between them. The CDR3 covers 14 residues. Germline V gene data show CDR1 as SNHLY and CDR2 as FYNNEI. The CDR3 sequence: CASSEVGWSYEQYF. CDR3 coding DNA: TGTGCCAGCAGTGAAGTAGGGTGGTCCTACGAGCAGTACTTC.

This chain links TRBV9 with TRBJ1-1, with a weak D call TRBD1 (6 bases). Germline values: CDR1 SGDLS, CDR2 YYNGEE. This CDR3 contains 17 residues. Trimming left V 4 bases short and J 3 bases short, with 22 bases between. CDR3 loop: CASSPRAGGAGDTEAFF. The CDR3 nucleotides read TGTGCCAGCAGCCCCCGAGCGGGGGGCGCTGGGGACACTGAAGCTTTCTTT.

The V call is TRBV18, the J call TRBJ2-7; TRBD1 might be the D (6 bases). CDR1 is KGHSH and CDR2 is LQKENI in the germline V gene. The V and J ends lost 5 bases and 3 bases respectively, with 11 bases between them. The length of the CDR3 is 13 residues. CDR3 coding DNA: TGTGCCAGCTCATTTACAGGGCTCTACGAGCAGTACTTC. It is translated as CASSFTGLYEQYF. The full variable domain, in which reference TRBV18 and TRBJ2-7 provide the parts outside the CDR3, is NAGVMQNPRHLVRRRGQEARLRCSPMKGHSHVYWYRQLPEEGLKFMVYLQKENIIDESGMPKERFSAEFPKEGPSILRIQQVVRGDSAAYFCASSFTGLYEQYFGPGTRLTVT.

The chain recombines TRBV2 with TRBJ1-5, with D tentatively TRBD1 (5 bases). From germline, CDR1 is SNHLY and CDR2 FYNNEI. CDR3 length: 13 amino acids. Trimming removed 6 bases from V and 9 bases from J, with 15 bases in between. Here the CDR3 reads CASRGTGYGPQHF. The DNA for the CDR3 is TGTGCCAGCAGGGGGACGGGGTACGGGCCCCAGCATTTT. Using reference TRBV2 and TRBJ1-5 for the parts outside the CDR3, the full variable domain is EPEVTQTPSHQVTQMGQEVILRCVPISNHLYFYWYRQILGQKVEFLVSFYNNEISEKSEIFDDQFSVERPDGSNFTLKIRSTKLEDSAMYFCASRGTGYGPQHFGDGTRLSIL.

The J gene is TRBJ2-7, the V gene TRBV6-1; the D is unclear. The germline CDR1 and CDR2 sequences are MNHNS and SASEGT. With 7 bases removed from V and 4 bases from J, the gap between germline ends came to 11 bases. The CDR3 consists of 12 residues. CDR3 DNA sequence: TGTGCCAGCAACGCGTATCGGTACGAGCAGTACTTC. It translates to CASNAYRYEQYF.

The CDR3 DNA follows: TGTGCCAGCAGCCAAGATATCGGGTATGGCTACACCTTC. Its translation: CASSQDIGYGYTF. This chain uses TRBV14 with TRBJ1-2, with D hard to call. Trimming took off 0 bases at V and 5 bases at J, with 7 bases between the two ends. Germline values: CDR1 SGHDN, CDR2 FVKESK. The CDR3 is 13 residues long.